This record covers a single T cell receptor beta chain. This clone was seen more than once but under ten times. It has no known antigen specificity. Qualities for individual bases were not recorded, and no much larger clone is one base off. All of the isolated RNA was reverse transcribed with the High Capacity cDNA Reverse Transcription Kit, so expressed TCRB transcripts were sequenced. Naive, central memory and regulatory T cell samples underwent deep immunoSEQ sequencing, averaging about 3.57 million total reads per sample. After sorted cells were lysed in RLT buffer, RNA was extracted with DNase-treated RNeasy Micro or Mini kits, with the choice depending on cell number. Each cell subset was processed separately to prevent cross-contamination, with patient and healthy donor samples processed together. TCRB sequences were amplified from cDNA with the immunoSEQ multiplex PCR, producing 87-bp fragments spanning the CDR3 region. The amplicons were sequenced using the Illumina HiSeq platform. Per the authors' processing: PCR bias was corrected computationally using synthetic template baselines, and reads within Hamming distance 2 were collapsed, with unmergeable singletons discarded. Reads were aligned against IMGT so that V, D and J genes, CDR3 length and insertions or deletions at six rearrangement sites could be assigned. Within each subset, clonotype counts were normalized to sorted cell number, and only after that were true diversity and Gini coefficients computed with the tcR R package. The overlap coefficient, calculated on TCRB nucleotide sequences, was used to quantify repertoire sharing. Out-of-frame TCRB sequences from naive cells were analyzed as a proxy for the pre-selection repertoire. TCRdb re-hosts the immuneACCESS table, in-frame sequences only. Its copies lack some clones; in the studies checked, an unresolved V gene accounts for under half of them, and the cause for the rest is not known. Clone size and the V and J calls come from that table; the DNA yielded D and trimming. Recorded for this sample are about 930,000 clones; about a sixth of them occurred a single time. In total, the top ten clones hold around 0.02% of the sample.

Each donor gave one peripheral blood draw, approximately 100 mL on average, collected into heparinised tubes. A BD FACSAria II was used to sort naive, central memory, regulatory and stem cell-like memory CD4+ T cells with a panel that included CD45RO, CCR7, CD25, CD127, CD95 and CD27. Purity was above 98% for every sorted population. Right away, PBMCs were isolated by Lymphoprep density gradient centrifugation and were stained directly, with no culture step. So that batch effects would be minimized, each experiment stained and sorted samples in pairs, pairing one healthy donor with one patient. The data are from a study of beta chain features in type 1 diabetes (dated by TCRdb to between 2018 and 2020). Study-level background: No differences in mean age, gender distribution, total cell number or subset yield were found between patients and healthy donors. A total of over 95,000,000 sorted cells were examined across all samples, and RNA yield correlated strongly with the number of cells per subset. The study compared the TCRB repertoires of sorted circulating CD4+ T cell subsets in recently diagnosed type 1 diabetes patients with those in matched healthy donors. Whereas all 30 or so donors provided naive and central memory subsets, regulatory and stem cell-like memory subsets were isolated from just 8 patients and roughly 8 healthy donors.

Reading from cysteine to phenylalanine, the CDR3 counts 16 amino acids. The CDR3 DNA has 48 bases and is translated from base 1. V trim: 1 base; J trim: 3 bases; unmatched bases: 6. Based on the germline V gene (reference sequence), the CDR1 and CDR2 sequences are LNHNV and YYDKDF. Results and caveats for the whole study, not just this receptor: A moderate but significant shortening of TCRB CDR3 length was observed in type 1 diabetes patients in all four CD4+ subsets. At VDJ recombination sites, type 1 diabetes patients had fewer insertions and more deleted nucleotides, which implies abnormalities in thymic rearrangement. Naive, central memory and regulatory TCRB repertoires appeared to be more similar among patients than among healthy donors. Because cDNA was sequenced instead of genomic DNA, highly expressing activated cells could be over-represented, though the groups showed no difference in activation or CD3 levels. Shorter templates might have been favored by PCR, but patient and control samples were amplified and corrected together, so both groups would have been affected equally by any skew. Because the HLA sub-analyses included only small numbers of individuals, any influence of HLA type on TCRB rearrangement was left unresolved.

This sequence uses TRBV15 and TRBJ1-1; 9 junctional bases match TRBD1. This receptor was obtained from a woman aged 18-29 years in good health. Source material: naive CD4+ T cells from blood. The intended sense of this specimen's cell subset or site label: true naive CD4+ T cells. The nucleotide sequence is TGTGCCACCAGCAGAGGCCGGGGACAGGGCGACACTGAAGCTTTCTTT. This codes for CATSRGRGQGDTEAFF.